This TCR beta chain was documented in a study of glioma-infiltrating T cells after dendritic cell vaccination. Input was 2 to 2.5 ug genomic DNA, or all available if less. Sequencing was performed with immunoSEQ multiplex PCR; in TCRdb, only in-frame clones are kept and a portion is missing. The table lists fewer than 85,000 clones, about nine tenths of them singletons. CDR1 is SGHTA and CDR2 is FQGTGA in the germline V gene. The CDR3 covers 13 residues. The V and J ends lost 6 bases and 1 base respectively, with 9 bases between them. As to time point: after dendritic cell vaccination, including at tumor progression/relapse. All glioblastoma patients lacked an isocitrate dehydrogenase mutation. Before vaccination, two weeks after the third vaccination, and at progression, PBMC were collected.

The source of this sequence is a human donor with glioblastoma. The rearrangement uses TRBV7-3 and TRBJ2-5, with D maybe TRBD2 (5 bases). The sequencing here drew on blood, taken after dendritic cell vaccination. The CDR3 is CASSAGLQETQYF. Here the CDR3 DNA reads TGTGCCAGCAGTGCCGGACTCCAAGAGACCCAGTACTTC.